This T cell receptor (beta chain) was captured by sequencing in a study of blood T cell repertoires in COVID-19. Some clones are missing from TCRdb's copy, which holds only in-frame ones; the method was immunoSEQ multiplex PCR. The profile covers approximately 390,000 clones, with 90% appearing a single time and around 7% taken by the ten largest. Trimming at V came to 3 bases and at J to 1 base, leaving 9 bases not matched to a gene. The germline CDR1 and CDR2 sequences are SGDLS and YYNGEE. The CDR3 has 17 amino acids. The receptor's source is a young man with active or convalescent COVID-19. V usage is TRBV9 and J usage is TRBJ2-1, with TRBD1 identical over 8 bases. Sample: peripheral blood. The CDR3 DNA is TGTGCCAGCAGCGAAACATACAGGGGGAGTTCCTACAATGAGCAGTTCTTC. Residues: CASSETYRGSSYNEQFF.